The next 9 T cell receptor beta chains were all read from a single sample in a study of shared clonotypes between healthy human individuals (dated by TCRdb to 2020 to 2021). CD8 naive samples were CD45RO-negative cells positively selected for CCR7, giving a CD45RA+CCR7+ population that excluded TemRA cells. Library creation used the immunoSEQ multiplex PCR assay. TCRdb holds this immuneACCESS table with in-frame rearrangements only. Some clones are missing; in checked studies, unresolved V genes explain under half, and the rest has no known cause. Across this sample there are under 2,000,000 clones, with less than 95% seen only once. 0.95% to 1.5% of the sample rests with the top ten. The sample taken for sequencing was naive CD8+ T cells sorted from blood. The cell subset or site label on this specimen signifies: CD45RA+CCR7+. All receptors come from a man younger than 35 in good health.

This clone came up once. This sequence joins TRBV6-4 and TRBJ1-5; 8 nucleotides match TRBD1. The CDR3 extends over 15 amino acids. Losses at the gene ends were 6 bases for V and 4 bases for J; bases not matched to a gene: 8. CDR1 and CDR2 (germline): MRHNA, SNTAGT. The CDR3 DNA reads TGTGCCAGCAGCGCCCCCGGGACAGGAAATCAGCCCCAGCATTTT. It translates to CASSAPGTGNQPQHF.

As concerns this clone: This may stem from a read error, because a much larger clone lies one nucleotide away. The V call is TRBV7-2, the J call TRBJ2-2; D is unclear. Germline V lookup: CDR1 SGHTA, CDR2 FQGNSA. The CDR3 contains 11 residues. V was trimmed by 2 bases and J by 6 bases, leaving 1 base between them. The CDR3 spells CASSLSGELFF. For the CDR3, the DNA is TGTGCCAGCAGCTTATCCGGGGAGCTGTTTTTT.

The chain carries TRBV20-1 and TRBJ2-3; 9 bases fit TRBD2. The trim removed 3 bases at V and 14 bases at J, leaving 6 bases unmatched. This CDR3 region has 11 residues. Germline CDR1 and CDR2: DFQATT and SNEGSKA (reference sequence). The CDR3 nucleotides are TGCAGTGCTAGTGAGGCGGGAGGGCCGTATTTT. Protein sequence: CSASEAGGPYF.

In the case of this clone: The same CDR3 is also encoded by other DNA sequences in this sample. The CDR3 DNA reads as TGTGCCAGCAGCGTAGGGGGTAGCTTGGAGACCCAGTACTTC. It encodes CASSVGGSLETQYF. This chain joins TRBV9 and TRBJ2-5; D gene unclear. Germline V gene sequence: CDR1 SGDLS, CDR2 YYNGEE. This CDR3 contains 14 residues. V was clipped by 0 bases and J by 5 bases, with 11 bases between them.

Remarks on this clone: The same CDR3 is also encoded by other DNA sequences in this sample. This chain connects TRBV4-1 to TRBJ2-7; D might be TRBD1 or TRBD2, each matching 6 bases. CDR1 and CDR2 from the germline V gene are MGHRA and YSYEKL. V was clipped by 0 bases and J by 6 bases, with 9 bases between them. The CDR3 is made up of 13 amino acids. This CDR3 is CASSQDGGGEQYF. The CDR3 nucleotides read TGCGCCAGCAGCCAAGATGGAGGGGGCGAGCAGTACTTC.

The chain has TRBV10-3 and TRBJ2-1; D remains unclear. This CDR3 comprises 15 residues. Germline assignment: CDR1 ENHRY and CDR2 SYGVKD. V was cut by 0 bases and J by 10 bases, with 16 bases left in between. Here the CDR3 reads CAISESGGVAWEQFF. In nucleotides, the CDR3 is TGTGCCATCAGTGAGTCAGGTGGAGTGGCATGGGAGCAGTTCTTC.

The gene calls are TRBV5-6 and TRBJ2-7; D gene uncertain. The CDR3 length is 14 residues. V shed 3 bases and J shed 3 bases, with 13 bases lying between them. The germline CDR1 and CDR2 sequences are SGHDT and YYEEEE. As DNA, the CDR3 is TGTGCCAGCAGCTCGGCCGATTCGGACTACGAGCAGTACTTC. Translating gives CASSSADSDYEQYF. The full variable domain, its missing parts supplied by reference TRBV5-6 and TRBJ2-7, is DAGVTQSPTHLIKTRGQQVTLRCSPKSGHDTVSWYQQALGQGPQFIFQYYEEEERQRGNFPDRFSGHQFPNYSSELNVNALLLGDSALYLCASSSADSDYEQYFGPGTRLTVT.

Written as DNA, the CDR3 is TGCGCCAGCAGCTTGTATGGCAGGGGAGTCGATGAGCAGTTCTTC. This codes for CASSLYGRGVDEQFF. V usage is TRBV5-1 and J usage is TRBJ2-1, with D perhaps matching TRBD1 (6 bases). Germline V gives CDR1 SGHRS, CDR2 YFSETQ. Trimming left V 1 base short and J 8 bases short, with 16 bases between. CDR3 length: 15 residues.

The rearrangement uses TRBV12-5 and TRBJ2-7; D unclear. In germline, CDR1 is LGHNT, CDR2 FRNRAP. CDR3 length equals 14 residues. V lost 4 bases, J lost 2 bases, and 12 bases lay in between. The CDR3 DNA sequence: TGTGCTAGTGGTTCAGGTGACGGAGCCTACGAGCAGTACTTC. This translates into CASGSGDGAYEQYF.